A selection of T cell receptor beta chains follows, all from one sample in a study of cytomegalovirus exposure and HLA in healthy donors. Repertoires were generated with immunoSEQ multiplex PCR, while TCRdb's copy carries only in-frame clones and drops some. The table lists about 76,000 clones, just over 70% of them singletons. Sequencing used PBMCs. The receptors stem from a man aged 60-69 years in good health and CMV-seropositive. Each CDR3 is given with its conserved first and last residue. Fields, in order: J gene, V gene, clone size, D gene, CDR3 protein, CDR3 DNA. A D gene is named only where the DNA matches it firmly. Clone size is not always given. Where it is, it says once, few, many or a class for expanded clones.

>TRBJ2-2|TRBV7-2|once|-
CASSLTVGRGNTGELFF
TGTGCCAGCAGCTTAACTGTCGGCAGGGGGAACACCGGGGAGCTGTTTTTT
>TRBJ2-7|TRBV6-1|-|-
CASSDENRVGSYEQYF
TGTGCCAGCAGTGACGAAAACAGGGTTGGCTCCTACGAGCAGTACTTC
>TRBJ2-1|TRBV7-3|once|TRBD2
CASSRVAGPYNEQFF
TGTGCCAGCAGCAGGGTAGCGGGGCCCTACAATGAGCAGTTCTTC
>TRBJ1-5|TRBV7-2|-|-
CASSLQGRGNQPQHF
TGTGCCAGCAGCCTACAGGGAAGAGGCAATCAGCCCCAGCATTTT
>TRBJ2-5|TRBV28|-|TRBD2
CASTLSGSGETQYF
TGTGCCAGCACTCTTAGCGGGAGTGGGGAGACCCAGTACTTC
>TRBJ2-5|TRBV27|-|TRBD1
CASSPWDRGRGQETQYF
TGTGCCAGCAGTCCTTGGGACAGGGGCCGGGGGCAAGAGACCCAGTACTTC
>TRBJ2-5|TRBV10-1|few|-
CASSESEVLAQETQYF
TGCGCCAGCAGTGAGTCTGAGGTGTTGGCCCAAGAGACCCAGTACTTC
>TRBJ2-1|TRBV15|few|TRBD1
CATSILQGATYNEQFF
TGTGCCACCAGCATACTTCAGGGGGCAACCTACAATGAGCAGTTCTTC
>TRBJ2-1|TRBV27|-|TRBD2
CASSLSSRLAGGNEQFF
TGTGCCAGCAGTTTATCCAGTAGGCTAGCGGGGGGGAATGAGCAGTTCTTC
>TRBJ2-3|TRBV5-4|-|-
CASSSHNEQGTQYF
TGTGCCAGCAGCTCCCATAATGAGCAGGGTACGCAGTATTTT
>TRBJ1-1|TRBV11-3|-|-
CASSSTRDTEAFF
TGTGCCAGCAGCTCGACCCGGGACACTGAAGCTTTCTTT
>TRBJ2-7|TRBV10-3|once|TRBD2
CAISESAGLGTSGTTYEQYF
TGTGCCATCAGTGAGTCGGCGGGGCTTGGGACTAGCGGGACTACCTACGAGCAGTACTTC
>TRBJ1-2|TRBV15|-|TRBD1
CATSRERGTGPSYGYTF
TGTGCCACCAGCAGAGAAAGGGGGACAGGCCCTAGCTATGGCTACACCTTC
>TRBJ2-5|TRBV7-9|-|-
CASSLRSRVQETQYF
TGTGCCAGCAGCTTACGGAGCAGGGTCCAAGAGACCCAGTACTTC
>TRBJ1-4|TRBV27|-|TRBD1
CASSLLGQENEKLFF
TGTGCCAGCAGTTTGTTAGGACAGGAGAATGAAAAACTGTTTTTT
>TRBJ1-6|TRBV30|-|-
CAWRERYNSPLHF
TGTGCCTGGAGGGAGAGATATAATTCACCCCTCCACTTT
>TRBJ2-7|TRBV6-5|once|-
CASSSTTVEGYEQYF
TGTGCCAGCAGTTCCACGACTGTGGAGGGGTACGAGCAGTACTTC
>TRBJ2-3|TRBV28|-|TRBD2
CASSLGGGRASYTQYF
TGTGCCAGCAGTTTAGGGGGCGGGAGGGCCAGTTATACGCAGTATTTT
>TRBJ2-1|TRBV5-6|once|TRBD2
CASSLALAGAYNEQFF
TGTGCCAGCAGCTTGGCGCTAGCGGGAGCCTACAATGAGCAGTTCTTC
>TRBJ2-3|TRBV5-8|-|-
CASSVTGTSTDTQYF
TGTGCCAGCAGCGTAACCGGGACTAGCACAGATACGCAGTATTTT
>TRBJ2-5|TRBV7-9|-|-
CSSEGVQETQYF
TGTTCCAGCGAGGGAGTCCAAGAGACCCAGTACTTC
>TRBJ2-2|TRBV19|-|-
CASSDSSNTGELFF
TGTGCCAGTAGTGACAGCTCGAACACCGGGGAGCTGTTTTTT
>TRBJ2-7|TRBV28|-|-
CASSSLRALYEQYF
TGTGCCAGCAGTTCTCTGAGGGCTCTCTACGAGCAGTACTTC
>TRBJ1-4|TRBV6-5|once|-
CASSHSPDRFNEKLFF
TGTGCCAGCAGTCACTCCCCTGACAGGTTTAATGAAAAACTGTTTTTT
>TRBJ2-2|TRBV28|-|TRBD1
CASSGWTGDTGELFF
TGTGCCAGCAGTGGTTGGACAGGGGACACCGGGGAGCTGTTTTTT
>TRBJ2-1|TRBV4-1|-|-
CASSQERRYNEQFF
TGCGCCAGCAGCCAAGAGCGCCGGTACAATGAGCAGTTCTTC
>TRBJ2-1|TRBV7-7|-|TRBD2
CASSLGASGLSSYNEQFF
TGTGCCAGCAGCTTAGGGGCTAGCGGGTTGAGCTCCTACAATGAGCAGTTCTTC
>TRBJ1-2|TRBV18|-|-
CASSPPRDTVTYGYTF
TGTGCCAGCTCACCACCCCGGGACACAGTCACCTATGGCTACACCTTC
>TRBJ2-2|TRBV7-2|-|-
CASRFVHSGELFF
TGTGCCAGCAGATTCGTCCACTCCGGGGAGCTGTTTTTT
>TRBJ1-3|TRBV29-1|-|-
CSVGDIRSGNTIYF
TGCAGCGTGGGGGACATTAGGTCTGGAAACACCATATATTTT
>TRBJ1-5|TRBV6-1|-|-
CASSRTDRSQPQHF
TGTGCCAGCAGCAGGACAGATCGTAGTCAGCCCCAGCATTTT
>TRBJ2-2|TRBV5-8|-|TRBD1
CASTLAQGQGNTGELFF
TGTGCCAGCACCTTAGCCCAAGGACAGGGAAACACCGGGGAGCTGTTTTTT
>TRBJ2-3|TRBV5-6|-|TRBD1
CASSWGRDRVADTQYF
TGTGCCAGCAGCTGGGGCCGGGACAGGGTGGCAGATACGCAGTATTTT
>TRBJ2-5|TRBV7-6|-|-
CASSLVSVQETQYF
TGTGCCAGCAGCTTAGTATCAGTACAAGAGACCCAGTACTTC
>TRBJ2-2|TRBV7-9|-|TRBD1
CASSRTPVSRQGVAGELFF
TGTGCCAGCAGCCGGACCCCCGTTTCGAGACAGGGAGTAGCCGGGGAGCTGTTTTTT
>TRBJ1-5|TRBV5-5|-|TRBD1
CASSWNRGGQPQHF
TGTGCCAGCAGCTGGAACAGGGGAGGTCAGCCCCAGCATTTT
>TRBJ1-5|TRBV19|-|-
CASSAQGTQPQHF
TGTGCCAGTAGTGCCCAGGGGACCCAGCCCCAGCATTTT
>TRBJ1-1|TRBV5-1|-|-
CASRADGNTEAFF
TGCGCCAGCAGAGCGGACGGGAACACTGAAGCTTTCTTT
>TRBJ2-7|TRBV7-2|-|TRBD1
CASSLAGGIYEQYF
TGTGCCAGCAGCTTGGCAGGGGGAATCTACGAGCAGTACTTC
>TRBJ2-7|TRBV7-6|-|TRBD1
CASSSRTGQTYEQYF
TGTGCCAGCAGCTCCCGGACAGGGCAAACGTACGAGCAGTACTTC
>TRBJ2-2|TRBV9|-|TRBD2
CASSDSLAGVNTGELFF
TGTGCCAGCAGCGATTCACTAGCGGGGGTGAACACCGGGGAGCTGTTTTTT
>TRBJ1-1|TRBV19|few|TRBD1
CAAWTGWGTEAFF
TGTGCCGCATGGACAGGTTGGGGGACTGAAGCTTTCTTT
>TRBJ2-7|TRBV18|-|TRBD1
CASSAQGLAYEQYF
TGTGCCAGCTCAGCACAGGGGCTAGCCTACGAGCAGTACTTC
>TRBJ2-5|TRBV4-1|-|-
CASSQDQHLVGETQYF
TGCGCCAGCAGCCAAGATCAACATCTAGTCGGCGAGACCCAGTACTTC
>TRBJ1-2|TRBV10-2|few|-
CASSEFRKEINYGYTF
TGCGCCAGCAGTGAATTCAGGAAAGAAATTAACTATGGCTACACCTTC
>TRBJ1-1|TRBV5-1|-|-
CASSSPGVGYTEAFF
TGCGCCAGCAGCTCACCAGGGGTAGGATACACTGAAGCTTTCTTT